The rows below give T cell receptor beta chains drawn from one sample of a study of T cell responses to AZD1222 COVID-19 vaccine. The protocol was immunoSEQ multiplex PCR, while the TCRdb copy is restricted to in-frame clones and leaves out a portion. The sample lists more than 85,000 clones, 80% to 90% occurring once. The sequenced sample was peripheral blood, obtained 28 days after the second AZD1222 dose. The receptors were gathered from an adult who received the AZD1222 COVID-19 vaccine. Each CDR3 is given with its conserved first and last residue. D genes are given only for firm matches. Clone size, where shown, is once, few, many, or a class for clones that have expanded.

V	size	J	D	DNA	CDR3
TRBV2	NA	TRBJ2-5	TRBD2	TGTGCCAGCAGTGAAGTTGCTAGCGGGGAGGTTGAGACCCAGTACTTC	CASSEVASGEVETQYF
TRBV11-3	NA	TRBJ2-7	NA	TGTGCCAGCAGCTTAGGCAGCTCAAACTCCTACGAGCAGTACTTC	CASSLGSSNSYEQYF
TRBV7-9	once	TRBJ1-2	NA	TGTGCCAGCAGCTTAGTCGGACACCGGGATGGCTACACCTTC	CASSLVGHRDGYTF
TRBV20-1	NA	TRBJ2-7	NA	TGCAGTGGAGGGACACACTACGAGCAGTACTTC	CSGGTHYEQYF
TRBV5-1	once	TRBJ2-7	NA	TGCGCCAGCAGCTTGGAAGTTCTGGCAGGGTTAAGCGAGCAGTACTTC	CASSLEVLAGLSEQYF
TRBV10-3	NA	TRBJ1-2	TRBD1	TGTGCCATCAGTGGGGGACAGGGGGACTATGGCTACACCTTC	CAISGGQGDYGYTF
TRBV11-2	NA	TRBJ1-2	NA	TGTGCCAGCAGCTCATCGAACTATGGCTACACCTTC	CASSSSNYGYTF
TRBV7-9	NA	TRBJ1-2	TRBD1	TGTGCCAGCAGCTTGCCCGGGACAGGGGGCGGCTACACCTTC	CASSLPGTGGGYTF
TRBV19	NA	TRBJ2-7	TRBD2	TGTGCCAGTAGACTAGCGGGGGGTCCCTCCTACGAGCAGTACTTC	CASRLAGGPSYEQYF
TRBV19	NA	TRBJ1-2	NA	TGTGCCAGTAGTACCTCGACAGGAGCTAACTATGGCTACACCTTC	CASSTSTGANYGYTF
TRBV27	NA	TRBJ2-7	TRBD1	TGTGCCAGCAGTTTAACAGGGGCGGTAGAACAGTACTTC	CASSLTGAVEQYF
TRBV5-1	NA	TRBJ2-5	NA	TGCGCCAGCAGCTTGGCTGTGGGCAGACTGGGAGAGACCCAGTACTTC	CASSLAVGRLGETQYF
TRBV4-1	NA	TRBJ2-3	TRBD2	TGCGCCAGCAGCCAAGATGGGAGGGAAGCGGGGACCCGCACAGATACGCAGTATTTT	CASSQDGREAGTRTDTQYF
TRBV24-1	NA	TRBJ2-1	TRBD1	TGTGCCACCATAGACAGGGATTCCTACAATGAGCAGTTCTTC	CATIDRDSYNEQFF
TRBV25-1	NA	TRBJ1-1	TRBD1	TGTGCCAGCAGTGAATATAGGACAGGGAACACTGAAGCTTTCTTT	CASSEYRTGNTEAFF
TRBV11-1	NA	TRBJ2-3	TRBD1	TGTGCCAGCAGCCTCGGGACAGGGGAGACAGATACGCAGTATTTT	CASSLGTGETDTQYF
TRBV28	NA	TRBJ1-4	NA	TGTGCCAGCCGTGAATTGGGGGCAACTAATGAAAAACTGTTTTTT	CASRELGATNEKLFF
TRBV18	NA	TRBJ2-1	TRBD1	TGTGCCAGCTCACCATCTGGGACAGACAATGAGCAGTTCTTC	CASSPSGTDNEQFF
TRBV21-1	NA	TRBJ2-2	NA	TGTGCCAGCACCGGGGGCGTAACCGGGGAGCTGTTTTTT	CASTGGVTGELFF
TRBV5-1	NA	TRBJ2-7	NA	TGCGCCAGCAGCTTGACCGTCAGATACTCGGGCGAGCAGTACTTC	CASSLTVRYSGEQYF
TRBV18	NA	TRBJ1-4	NA	TGTGCCAGCTCACCGACTCTAACTAATGAAAAACTGTTTTTT	CASSPTLTNEKLFF
TRBV5-1	NA	TRBJ2-7	TRBD1	TGCGCCAGCAGCTGGGACAGTCCCTACGAGCAGTACTTC	CASSWDSPYEQYF
TRBV5-1	once	TRBJ1-1	NA	TGCGCCAGCAGCTCGGGCAGTCAGGGAGCTGCTGAAGCTTTCTTT	CASSSGSQGAAEAFF
TRBV30	once	TRBJ2-3	NA	TGTGCCTGGAGTGTGGAGGTATCTAGCACAGATACGCAGTATTTT	CAWSVEVSSTDTQYF
TRBV4-1	NA	TRBJ1-5	TRBD1	TGCGCCAGCAGCCAAGAAAGGGCAGGGGGGTTAGGGCAGCCCCAGCATTTT	CASSQERAGGLGQPQHF
TRBV5-1	NA	TRBJ2-7	NA	TGCGCCAGCAGCCCCGAGGCCAACTCCTACGAGCAGTACTTC	CASSPEANSYEQYF
TRBV5-4	NA	TRBJ2-2	NA	TGTGCCAGCAGCTTGGGACTAGGGAACACCGGGGAGCTGTTTTTT	CASSLGLGNTGELFF
TRBV6-5	once	TRBJ1-5	TRBD1	TGTGCCAGCAGCGTTGACAGGGGCAATCAGCCCCAGCATTTT	CASSVDRGNQPQHF
TRBV7-9	NA	TRBJ2-1	TRBD2	TGTGCCAGCAGCACAACTAGCGGTAAATCCTACAATGAGCAGTTCTTC	CASSTTSGKSYNEQFF
TRBV5-1	NA	TRBJ1-6	NA	TGCGCCAGCAGCGGGACCGGGACCGGTGGAAATTCACCCCTCCACTTT	CASSGTGTGGNSPLHF
TRBV18	NA	TRBJ2-5	NA	TGTGCCAGCTCACCAGAGTCAGGGGAGACCCAGTACTTC	CASSPESGETQYF
TRBV19	NA	TRBJ2-6	NA	TGTGCCAGTTCCTATAATAGGGCCAACGTCCTGACTTTC	CASSYNRANVLTF
TRBV11-3	NA	TRBJ1-3	NA	TGTGCCAGCAGCTCTGACCAAGGAAACACCATATATTTT	CASSSDQGNTIYF
TRBV10-3	once	TRBJ1-4	TRBD1	TGTGCCATCAGTGAGTCAGACAGGGGCCGACTGTTTTTT	CAISESDRGRLFF
TRBV5-1	NA	TRBJ1-6	NA	TGCGCCAGCAGCTTGGGAAGTCTTAATTCACCCCTCCACTTT	CASSLGSLNSPLHF
TRBV12-3/TRBV12-4	NA	TRBJ1-1	TRBD1	TGTGCCAGCAGTTCGACAGGGCTCGTTGAAGCTTTCTTT	CASSSTGLVEAFF